This TCR beta chain was found in a study of T cell changes during pregnancy in multiple sclerosis. The CDR3 has 14 residues. Germline assignment: CDR1 SGDLS and CDR2 YYNGEE. The junction had 7 bases not matched to a gene; V was cut back by 3 bases and J by 7 bases. Libraries were prepared by immunoSEQ multiplex PCR; TCRdb keeps only in-frame clonotypes and omits some of them. Of more than 70,000 clones in the sample, around 93% were seen once. This sequence was found in a female donor with multiple sclerosis, enrolled in a pregnancy study. The sample here was peripheral blood, taken in the second trimester of pregnancy. The genes are TRBV9 and TRBJ2-1; 7 nucleotides align to TRBD1. The CDR3 DNA sequence: TGTGCCAGCAGCGCGGGACAGACTGCGAATGAGCAGTTCTTC. This translates into CASSAGQTANEQFF.